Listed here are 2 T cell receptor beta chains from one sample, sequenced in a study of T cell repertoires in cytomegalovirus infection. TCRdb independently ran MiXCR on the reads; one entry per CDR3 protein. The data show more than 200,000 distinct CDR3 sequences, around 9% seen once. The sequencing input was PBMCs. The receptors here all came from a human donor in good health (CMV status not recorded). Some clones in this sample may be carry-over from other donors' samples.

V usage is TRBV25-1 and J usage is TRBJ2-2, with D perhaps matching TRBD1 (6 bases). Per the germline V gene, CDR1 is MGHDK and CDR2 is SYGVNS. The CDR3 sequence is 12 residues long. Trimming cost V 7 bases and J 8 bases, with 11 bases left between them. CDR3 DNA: TGTGCCAGCACCAGGGGATCGGGGGAGCTGTTTTTT. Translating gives CASTRGSGELFF.

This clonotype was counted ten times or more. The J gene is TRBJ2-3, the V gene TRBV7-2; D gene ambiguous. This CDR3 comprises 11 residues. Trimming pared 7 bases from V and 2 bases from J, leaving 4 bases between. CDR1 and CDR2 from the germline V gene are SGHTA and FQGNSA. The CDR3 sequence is CASTHTDTQYF. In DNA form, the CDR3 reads TGTGCCAGCACCCACACAGATACGCAGTATTTT. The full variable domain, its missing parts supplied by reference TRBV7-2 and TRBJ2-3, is GAGVSQSPSNKVTEKGKDVELRCDPISGHTALYWYRQSLGQGLEFLIYFQGNSAPDKSGLPSDRFSAERTGGSVSTLTIQRTQQEDSAVYLCASTHTDTQYFGPGTRLTVL.